Listed below are T cell receptor beta chains from one sample, sequenced in a study of T cell repertoires in cytomegalovirus infection. TCRdb recomputed calls from the reads with MiXCR, one row per CDR3 protein. Here the sample spans about 260,000 distinct CDR3 sequences, roughly 13% being singletons. The sample comprised PBMCs. The receptor set was obtained from a human donor in good health (CMV status not recorded). Some clones in this sample may be carry-over from other donors' samples. Both conserved end residues are part of each CDR3. Each record gives: clone size, V gene, J gene, D gene, CDR3 protein, CDR3 DNA. D genes are given only for firm matches. Clone size, where shown, is once, few, many, or a class for clones that have expanded.

size: few; V: TRBV12-5; J: TRBJ1-6; D: .; CDR3: CASGLVPGGDSPLHF; DNA: TGTGCTAGTGGTTTGGTACCCGGGGGTGATTCACCCCTCCACTTT
size: many; V: TRBV7-2; J: TRBJ2-7; D: .; CDR3: CASSYARAYEQYF; DNA: TGTGCCAGCAGTTACGCCCGGGCCTACGAGCAGTACTTC
size: .; V: TRBV18; J: TRBJ1-6; D: .; CDR3: CASSRDRAGNSPLHF; DNA: TGTGCCAGCTCTCGCGACCGCGCTGGTAATTCACCCCTCCACTTT
size: many; V: TRBV2; J: TRBJ1-5; D: .; CDR3: CASSATALYSNQPQHF; DNA: TGTGCCAGCAGTGCGACAGCCCTTTATAGCAATCAGCCCCAGCATTTT
size: many; V: TRBV12-5; J: TRBJ2-1; D: TRBD1; CDR3: CASGLGASGTGTDEQFF; DNA: TGTGCTAGTGGTTTGGGGGCCTCCGGGACAGGGACAGATGAGCAGTTCTTC
size: many; V: TRBV19; J: TRBJ2-1; D: .; CDR3: CASSSPGLGIFEQFF; DNA: TGTGCCAGTAGTTCGCCGGGACTGGGTATTTTTGAGCAGTTCTTC
size: many; V: TRBV7-2; J: TRBJ1-1; D: .; CDR3: CASSFGDANTEAFF; DNA: TGTGCCAGCAGCTTCGGAGACGCGAACACTGAAGCTTTCTTT
size: .; V: TRBV20-1; J: TRBJ2-3; D: TRBD2; CDR3: CSASGLADTQYF; DNA: TGCAGTGCTAGTGGACTAGCAGATACGCAGTATTTT
size: few; V: TRBV28; J: TRBJ2-1; D: .; CDR3: CASPGLYGEQFF; DNA: TGTGCCAGCCCCGGTCTGTATGGGGAGCAGTTCTTC
size: .; V: TRBV20-1; J: TRBJ2-3; D: .; CDR3: CSARVTGSTDTQYF; DNA: TGCAGTGCTAGGGTGACGGGGAGCACAGATACGCAGTATTTT
size: .; V: TRBV27; J: TRBJ2-1; D: .; CDR3: CASRRYNEQFF; DNA: TGTGCCAGCCGGAGATACAATGAGCAGTTCTTC
size: few; V: TRBV9; J: TRBJ2-3; D: .; CDR3: CASSVSGTDTQYF; DNA: TGTGCCAGCAGCGTTAGCGGCACAGATACGCAGTATTTT
size: few; V: TRBV6-2/TRBV6-3; J: TRBJ2-2; D: .; CDR3: CASKGAANTGELFF; DNA: TGTGCCAGCAAAGGAGCCGCGAACACCGGGGAGCTGTTTTTT
size: few; V: TRBV20-1; J: TRBJ2-5; D: TRBD1; CDR3: CSAAGTALQETQYF; DNA: TGCAGTGCTGCAGGGACAGCCCTTCAAGAGACCCAGTACTTC
size: few; V: TRBV29-1; J: TRBJ2-5; D: TRBD1; CDR3: CSVGRGQGISETQYF; DNA: TGCAGCGTTGGGCGGGGACAGGGAATCTCAGAGACCCAGTACTTC
size: few; V: TRBV18; J: TRBJ2-3; D: .; CDR3: CASSPPSGADTQYF; DNA: TGTGCCAGCTCACCACCGTCGGGGGCAGATACGCAGTATTTT
size: .; V: TRBV10-3; J: TRBJ2-7; D: TRBD1; CDR3: CAINPGQGLSSYEQYF; DNA: TGTGCCATCAATCCGGGACAGGGGTTATCATCCTACGAGCAGTACTTC
size: few; V: TRBV19; J: TRBJ1-2; D: TRBD1; CDR3: CASSRNLDRPLGYTF; DNA: TGTGCCAGTAGCCGAAACTTGGACAGGCCTCTGGGCTACACCTTC
size: many; V: TRBV11-2; J: TRBJ2-7; D: TRBD2; CDR3: CASSSSRGGGAREQYF; DNA: TGTGCCAGCAGCTCCAGCCGGGGCGGGGGGGCGAGGGAGCAGTACTTC
size: .; V: TRBV7-2; J: TRBJ1-6; D: .; CDR3: CASSLVVDSPLHF; DNA: TGTGCCAGCAGCTTAGTTGTCGATTCACCCCTCCACTTT
size: many; V: TRBV6-2/TRBV6-3; J: TRBJ2-1; D: TRBD1; CDR3: CASSSAGGSYNEQFF; DNA: TGTGCCAGCAGTTCAGCAGGGGGCTCGTACAATGAGCAGTTCTTC
size: few; V: TRBV7-3; J: TRBJ1-2; D: .; CDR3: CASSIQGGYGYTF; DNA: TGTGCCAGCAGTATACAGGGTGGCTATGGCTACACCTTC
size: many; V: TRBV7-2; J: TRBJ2-2; D: .; CDR3: CASSPGTNTGELFF; DNA: TGTGCCAGCAGCCCCGGGACAAACACCGGGGAGCTGTTTTTT
size: few; V: TRBV10-3; J: TRBJ2-7; D: .; CDR3: CAISDGAGLGEQYF; DNA: TGTGCCATCAGTGACGGGGCAGGGCTGGGCGAGCAGTACTTC
size: few; V: TRBV29-1; J: TRBJ1-3; D: .; CDR3: CSVGLDSGNTIYF; DNA: TGCAGCGTCGGACTCGACTCTGGAAACACCATATATTTT
size: many; V: TRBV7-3; J: TRBJ2-6; D: .; CDR3: CASSLRSGAGGANVLTF; DNA: TGTGCCAGCAGCTTAAGGTCGGGGGCCGGCGGGGCCAACGTCCTGACTTTC
size: few; V: TRBV14; J: TRBJ1-1; D: .; CDR3: CASSQDSSYADTEAFF; DNA: TGTGCCAGCAGCCAAGATTCCTCTTATGCAGACACTGAAGCTTTCTTT
size: .; V: TRBV5-1; J: TRBJ2-7; D: TRBD2; CDR3: CASSLNSGRVYEQYF; DNA: TGCGCCAGCAGCTTGAATAGCGGGAGAGTATACGAGCAGTACTTC
size: .; V: TRBV10-3; J: TRBJ2-7; D: .; CDR3: CAISEARTSSYEQYF; DNA: TGTGCCATCAGTGAGGCACGAACCAGCTCCTACGAGCAGTACTTC
size: many; V: TRBV5-4; J: TRBJ1-1; D: .; CDR3: CASSPEGRTEAFF; DNA: TGTGCCAGCAGCCCGGAAGGCAGAACTGAAGCTTTCTTT
size: many; V: TRBV6-5; J: TRBJ1-3; D: .; CDR3: CATGTLFSGNTIYF; DNA: TGTGCCACCGGGACTCTCTTCTCTGGAAACACCATATATTTT
size: few; V: TRBV29-1; J: TRBJ1-1; D: .; CDR3: CSVTSNRQHTEAFF; DNA: TGCAGCGTCACCTCCAATAGACAGCACACTGAAGCTTTCTTT
size: many; V: TRBV6-2/TRBV6-3; J: TRBJ2-7; D: .; CDR3: CASSYSRGQPSYEQYF; DNA: TGTGCCAGCAGTTACTCGAGAGGACAGCCCTCCTACGAGCAGTACTTC
size: .; V: TRBV6-1; J: TRBJ1-3; D: .; CDR3: CASGKHLIGNTMYF; DNA: TGTGCCAGCGGTAAACATCTCATCGGAAACACCATGTATTTT
size: .; V: TRBV6-6; J: TRBJ1-6; D: .; CDR3: CASSTLGVANSPLHF; DNA: TGTGCCAGCAGTACCCTAGGGGTAGCGAATTCACCCCTCCACTTT
size: .; V: TRBV29-1; J: TRBJ1-1; D: .; CDR3: CGVAQGLGTNTEAFF; DNA: TGCGGCGTTGCCCAGGGGTTGGGAACGAACACTGAAGCTTTCTTT
size: few; V: TRBV6-1; J: TRBJ2-2; D: .; CDR3: CASTGGPDTGELFF; DNA: TGTGCCAGCACAGGAGGGCCGGACACCGGGGAGCTGTTTTTT
size: .; V: TRBV6-2/TRBV6-3; J: TRBJ2-5; D: .; CDR3: CASSWNINQETQYF; DNA: TGTGCCAGCAGTTGGAATATAAACCAAGAGACCCAGTACTTC
size: many; V: TRBV7-2; J: TRBJ2-1; D: .; CDR3: CASSLVPDEQFF; DNA: TGTGCCAGCAGCTTAGTACCGGATGAGCAGTTCTTC
size: .; V: TRBV18; J: TRBJ2-7; D: TRBD1; CDR3: CASSPQGAMGEQYF; DNA: TGTGCCAGCTCACCACAGGGGGCGATGGGCGAGCAGTACTTC
size: many; V: TRBV7-3; J: TRBJ2-1; D: .; CDR3: CASSPQGAVNNEQFF; DNA: TGTGCCAGCAGCCCCCAAGGAGCGGTGAACAATGAGCAGTTCTTC
size: .; V: TRBV7-9; J: TRBJ2-3; D: TRBD1; CDR3: CASSIGTGLDTQYF; DNA: TGTGCCAGCAGCATTGGGACAGGACTGGATACGCAGTATTTT
size: .; V: TRBV19; J: TRBJ2-2; D: .; CDR3: CASSIVKVVDTGELFF; DNA: TGTGCCAGTAGTATAGTGAAGGTTGTTGACACCGGGGAGCTGTTTTTT
size: .; V: TRBV5-5; J: TRBJ2-1; D: TRBD1; CDR3: CASSRLDRGSNEQFF; DNA: TGTGCCAGCAGCCGCCTGGACAGGGGAAGTAATGAGCAGTTCTTC
size: .; V: TRBV27; J: TRBJ1-1; D: .; CDR3: CASSNRLPIGTEAFF; DNA: TGTGCCAGCTCGAATCGTCTCCCCATCGGGACTGAAGCTTTCTTT
size: many; V: TRBV15; J: TRBJ1-2; D: .; CDR3: CATKGYGQNYGYTF; DNA: TGTGCCACCAAGGGCTATGGGCAGAACTATGGCTACACCTTC
size: .; V: TRBV3-1; J: TRBJ2-2; D: .; CDR3: CASSQIGYTGELFF; DNA: TGTGCCAGCAGCCAAATCGGCTACACCGGGGAGCTGTTTTTT
size: many; V: TRBV7-2; J: TRBJ2-5; D: TRBD1; CDR3: CASTPRTGGRETQYF; DNA: TGTGCCAGCACCCCGAGGACAGGGGGTAGGGAGACCCAGTACTTC
size: few; V: TRBV20-1; J: TRBJ2-7; D: .; CDR3: CSAPRGSSYEQYF; DNA: TGCAGTGCCCCGAGAGGGTCCTCCTACGAGCAGTACTTC
size: many; V: TRBV20-1; J: TRBJ2-7; D: .; CDR3: CSARALDGSDREQYF; DNA: TGCAGTGCTAGAGCCTTAGATGGCTCGGATAGAGAGCAGTACTTC
size: .; V: TRBV5-4; J: TRBJ2-2; D: TRBD2; CDR3: CASSRSTSGRFTGELFF; DNA: TGTGCCAGCAGCCGAAGTACTAGCGGGAGATTTACCGGGGAGCTGTTTTTT
size: many; V: TRBV10-3; J: TRBJ2-1; D: .; CDR3: CAISRGTEYNEQFF; DNA: TGTGCCATCAGTCGGGGTACAGAGTACAATGAGCAGTTCTTC
size: .; V: TRBV9; J: TRBJ1-2; D: .; CDR3: CASSTLYGYTF; DNA: TGTGCCAGCAGCACTCTCTATGGCTACACCTTC
size: .; V: TRBV6-6; J: TRBJ2-4; D: .; CDR3: CASSYHRNIQYF; DNA: TGTGCCAGCAGTTACCACAGAAACATTCAGTACTTC
size: .; V: TRBV10-3; J: TRBJ1-2; D: .; CDR3: CAISESARSLYGYTF; DNA: TGTGCCATCAGTGAGTCTGCCCGAAGCCTCTATGGCTACACCTTC